This is a list of T cell receptor beta chains from one sample in a study of blood T cell repertoires in COVID-19. Sequenced by immunoSEQ multiplex PCR; TCRdb stores in-frame clones only, minus some. The sample lists 70,000 to 100,000 clones, about 71% occurring once. Sequenced: peripheral blood. The receptors shown here come from a woman aged 55-69 years in a cohort sampled during active or convalescent COVID-19. Both conserved end residues are part of each CDR3. The D gene is left open where the match is weak. Clone sizes are given selectively: once, few, many, or a class where the clone is expanded.

TRBD2,TRBV9,once,TRBJ2-5,TGTGCCAGCAGTACTAGCGGGGGACAGGAGACCCAGTACTTC,CASSTSGGQETQYF
NA,TRBV15,NA,TRBJ2-5,TGTGCCACCAGCCCCCCAAGCGGGACCCAGTACTTC,CATSPPSGTQYF
TRBD1,TRBV27,once,TRBJ1-4,TGTGCCAGCAGCCTAACTCGGACAGGGAGGCAACTGTTTTTT,CASSLTRTGRQLFF
NA,TRBV5-1,few,TRBJ1-1,TGCGCCAGCAGCTTGCTGGGGAGGAACACTGAAGCTTTCTTT,CASSLLGRNTEAFF
TRBD2,TRBV4-1,medium-sized,TRBJ2-1,TGCGCCAGCAGCCACCCCACTAGCGGGGGGGCGGGTAATGAGCAGTTCTTC,CASSHPTSGGAGNEQFF
NA,TRBV5-1,NA,TRBJ1-4,TGCGCCAGCAGCTTGGGTCAGGTTGGGGAAAAACTGTTTTTT,CASSLGQVGEKLFF
NA,TRBV5-1,NA,TRBJ1-2,TGCGCCAGCAGCCAACCCGGGACAAGGAACTATGGCTACACCTTC,CASSQPGTRNYGYTF
NA,TRBV7-9,NA,TRBJ2-3,TGTGCCAGCAGCTTAGCGGGCAGCACAGATACGCAGTATTTT,CASSLAGSTDTQYF
TRBD2,TRBV7-3,NA,TRBJ2-3,TGTGCCAGCAGCTTACCGCGGGGGGTCGGCACAGATACGCAGTATTTT,CASSLPRGVGTDTQYF
TRBD2,TRBV18,NA,TRBJ2-3,TGTGCCAGCTCACTTCCTAGCGGGGGGGCCTTGGATACGCAGTATTTT,CASSLPSGGALDTQYF
TRBD2,TRBV5-1,few,TRBJ2-2,TGCGCCAGCAGCTTGGTTGGGACTAGCGACACCGGGGAGCTGTTTTTT,CASSLVGTSDTGELFF
NA,TRBV7-8,NA,TRBJ1-1,TGTGCCAGCAGCTTAGACGGGGGAGGAACTGAAGCTTTCTTT,CASSLDGGGTEAFF
NA,TRBV7-9,NA,TRBJ2-2,TGTGCCAGCAGCTTATATACGAACACCGGGGAGCTGTTTTTT,CASSLYTNTGELFF
NA,TRBV3-1/TRBV3-2,NA,TRBJ1-4,TGTGCCAGCAGCCCCTCCACAGGGACGGGGAATGAAAAACTGTTTTTT,CASSPSTGTGNEKLFF
TRBD1,TRBV5-4,NA,TRBJ2-2,TGTGCCAGCAGCGGGGCGGGACAGGGCACCACCGGGGAGCTGTTTTTT,CASSGAGQGTTGELFF
TRBD2,TRBV7-9,NA,TRBJ2-1,TGTGCCAGCAGCCACACTAGCGGAGGGACCCACAGCTCCTACAATGAGCAGTTCTTC,CASSHTSGGTHSSYNEQFF
NA,TRBV19,NA,TRBJ2-3,TGTGCCAGTAGTGTCGGCACAGATACGCAGTATTTT,CASSVGTDTQYF
NA,TRBV7-7,NA,TRBJ2-5,TGTGCCAGCAGCATGTCCCGGCAAGAGACCCAGTACTTC,CASSMSRQETQYF
TRBD1,TRBV5-1,NA,TRBJ2-1,TGCGCCAGCAGCTTTCGACAGGGATCCTACAATGAGCAGTTCTTC,CASSFRQGSYNEQFF
NA,TRBV6-1,NA,TRBJ1-3,TGTGCCAGCAGTGACCGGGAAGGATATGGAAACACCATATATTTT,CASSDREGYGNTIYF
NA,TRBV21-1,NA,TRBJ2-7,TGTGCCAGCAGCACGAACCGGGACAGGGACCCCTACGAGCAGTACTTC,CASSTNRDRDPYEQYF
TRBD1,TRBV15,NA,TRBJ2-2,TGTGCCACCAGCAAGCATTCCGGGACAGGAGCCGGGGAGCTGTTTTTT,CATSKHSGTGAGELFF
NA,TRBV4-2,few,TRBJ2-4,TGTGCCAGCAGCCAAGATGTTTCAGGAGCCAAAAACATTCAGTACTTC,CASSQDVSGAKNIQYF
TRBD1,TRBV29-1,NA,TRBJ2-2,TGCAGCGTTGTACCGACAGGGGCGATGAACACCGGGGAGCTGTTTTTT,CSVVPTGAMNTGELFF
NA,TRBV7-2,NA,TRBJ1-2,TGTGCCAGCAGCTTAGGCCTAGGCTCGGGTGGCTACACCTTC,CASSLGLGSGGYTF
TRBD2,TRBV13,few,TRBJ2-1,TGTGCCAGCAGCATCACTAGCGGGGGGGCGAGTTACAATGAGCAGTTCTTC,CASSITSGGASYNEQFF
NA,TRBV5-8,NA,TRBJ1-6,TGTGCCAGCAGCTTGGGCAGGGCCGGACCCCTCCACTTT,CASSLGRAGPLHF
TRBD1,TRBV7-2,NA,TRBJ1-5,TGTGCCAGCAGCCCCGACAGGGGGCTCGGGCAGCCCCAGCATTTT,CASSPDRGLGQPQHF
TRBD1,TRBV24-1,few,TRBJ2-7,TGTGCCACCCAGACAGGGGTCTCCTACGAGCAGTACTTC,CATQTGVSYEQYF
TRBD1,TRBV28,once,TRBJ2-7,TGTGCCAGCAGTTTTTTGACAGGGGTAAGATACGAGCAGTACTTC,CASSFLTGVRYEQYF
TRBD1,TRBV29-1,NA,TRBJ2-7,TGCAGCGGCCAACAGGGGCCCCCCTACGAGCAGTACTTC,CSGQQGPPYEQYF
NA,TRBV18,NA,TRBJ2-5,TGTGCCAGCTCCGTTTGGGCAGGCGGGGAGACCCAGTACTTC,CASSVWAGGETQYF
NA,TRBV6-4,few,TRBJ2-5,TGTGCCAGCTCTCCGAGGGCGACTGGCGTAGAGACCCAGTACTTC,CASSPRATGVETQYF